The source of this T cell receptor (beta chain) is a study of CD8 T cells in Susac syndrome. When the RNA was reverse transcribed, random hexamers were used with an input of roughly 0.5 to 1 ug. Each CDR3 protein is one row after TCRdb ran MiXCR on the immunoSEQ multiplex PCR reads. In the table there are about 130,000 distinct CDR3 sequences, nearly 95% of which are singletons. Sequenced sample: CD4+ T cells from PBMCs. The origin of this receptor is a human donor in good health.

The CDR3 DNA sequence: TGTGCCAGCAGTCCGATCGTGACTAGCGGAACCTACGAGCAGTACTTC. Translated: CASSPIVTSGTYEQYF. The V gene is TRBV28, the J gene TRBJ2-7; 9 nucleotides align to TRBD2. The CDR3 is 16 amino acids. CDR1 and CDR2 (germline): MDHEN, SYDVKM. V trimming: 5 bases; J trimming: 2 bases; junction bases outside the gene matches: 10. The whole variable domain, remainder taken from reference TRBV28 and TRBJ2-7, is DVKVTQSSRYLVKRTGEKVFLECVQDMDHENMFWYRQDPGLGLRLIYFSYDVKMKEKGDIPEGYSVSREKKERFSLILESASTNQTSMYLCASSPIVTSGTYEQYFGPGTRLTVT.